One T cell receptor (beta chain) is described in this entry. Its antigen is undetermined. The sample is drawn from a study of OX40 agonist ivuxolimab in advanced cancers. Across the whole study: Patients were 82.7% male with ages about 23 to 79, mean roughly 64.

CDR3 length: 14 amino acids. Germline-derived CDR1 and CDR2 are SGHVS and FQNEAQ. Between the trimmed V and J ends, which lost 5 bases and 1 base, there was a span of 11 bases. Study observations and caveats: There were also nonresponders showing low normalized T-cell clonal expansion.

Repertoires were generated with immunoSEQ multiplex PCR, while TCRdb's copy carries only in-frame clones and drops some. The profile shows about 73,000 clones, roughly 86% of them singletons. This chain uses TRBV7-8 with TRBJ2-5; TRBD1 might be the D (6 bases). This TCR was recovered from an adult with an advanced solid tumor such as melanoma, head and neck, liver or kidney cancer. The material sequenced was CD4+ or CD8+ T cells sorted from blood, taken in a trial of the OX40 agonist ivuxolimab. The CDR3 DNA reads as TGTGCCAGCAGCGACGGACAGCGCCAAGAGACCCAGTACTTC. Its protein product is CASSDGQRQETQYF.